These T cell receptor beta chains were read from a single sample in a study of chemoradiotherapy in HPV16-positive cancers. Sequencing was performed with immunoSEQ multiplex PCR; in TCRdb, only in-frame clones are kept and a portion is missing. The data hold several thousand clones, with about 73% observed a single time. Sampling was done from a patient who underwent chemoradiotherapy. The receptors were gathered from a human donor with HPV-associated anogenital cancer. Each CDR3 is given with its conserved first and last residue. A D gene is named only where the DNA matches it firmly. Clone size is shown for a subset of rows, as once, few, many or a class of expanded clone.

cdr3_nt: TGTGCCGTACCTAGCGAGACAACCGGGGAGCTGTTTTTT
cdr3_aa: CAVPSETTGELFF
d_call: -
j_call: TRBJ2-2
cdr3_length: 13
v_call: TRBV7-9
clone_size: -

cdr3_nt: TGCAGTGCTAGAGTGCGTGGCGAGCAGTTCTTC
cdr3_aa: CSARVRGEQFF
d_call: -
j_call: TRBJ2-1
cdr3_length: 11
v_call: TRBV20-1
clone_size: once

cdr3_nt: TGTGCCAGCAGCCCGGGACAGGGGACGAGTGGCTACACCTTC
cdr3_aa: CASSPGQGTSGYTF
d_call: TRBD1
j_call: TRBJ1-2
cdr3_length: 14
v_call: TRBV28
clone_size: -

cdr3_nt: TGTGCCAGCAGCTTGAGGGCCAGATACGAGCAGTACTTC
cdr3_aa: CASSLRARYEQYF
d_call: -
j_call: TRBJ2-7
cdr3_length: 13
v_call: TRBV5-6
clone_size: -

cdr3_nt: TGTGCCAGTAGTAGGGGATGGGGAACCGGGGAGCTGTTTTTT
cdr3_aa: CASSRGWGTGELFF
d_call: -
j_call: TRBJ2-2
cdr3_length: 14
v_call: TRBV19
clone_size: few

cdr3_nt: TGCGCCAGCAGCGTAGCTCCGGACAGGGACAACGACGAGCAGTACTTC
cdr3_aa: CASSVAPDRDNDEQYF
d_call: TRBD1
j_call: TRBJ2-7
cdr3_length: 16
v_call: TRBV5-1
clone_size: -